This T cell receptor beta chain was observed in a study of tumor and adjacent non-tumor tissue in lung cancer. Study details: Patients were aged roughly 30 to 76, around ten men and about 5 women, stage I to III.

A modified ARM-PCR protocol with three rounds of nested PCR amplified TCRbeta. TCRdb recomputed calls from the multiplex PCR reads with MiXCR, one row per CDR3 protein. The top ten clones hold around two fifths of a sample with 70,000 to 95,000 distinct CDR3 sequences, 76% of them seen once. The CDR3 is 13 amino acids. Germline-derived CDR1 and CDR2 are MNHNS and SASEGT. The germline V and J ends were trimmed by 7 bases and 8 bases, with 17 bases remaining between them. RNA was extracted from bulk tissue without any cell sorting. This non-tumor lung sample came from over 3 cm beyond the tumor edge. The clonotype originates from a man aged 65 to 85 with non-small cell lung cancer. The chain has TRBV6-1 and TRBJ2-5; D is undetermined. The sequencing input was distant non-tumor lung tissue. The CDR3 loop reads CASNNQELDTQYF. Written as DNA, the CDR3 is TGTGCCAGCAATAACCAAGAGCTGGATACCCAGTACTTC.